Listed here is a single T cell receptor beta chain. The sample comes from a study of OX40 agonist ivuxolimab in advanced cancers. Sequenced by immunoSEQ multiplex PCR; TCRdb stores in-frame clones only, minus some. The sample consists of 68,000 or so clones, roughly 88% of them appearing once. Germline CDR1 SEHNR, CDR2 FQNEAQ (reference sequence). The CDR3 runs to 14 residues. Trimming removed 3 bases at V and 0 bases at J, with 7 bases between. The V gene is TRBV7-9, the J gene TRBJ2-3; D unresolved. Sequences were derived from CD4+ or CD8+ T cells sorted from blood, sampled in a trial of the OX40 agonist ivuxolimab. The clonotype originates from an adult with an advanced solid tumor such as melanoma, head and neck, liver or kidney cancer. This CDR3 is CASSFQESTDTQYF. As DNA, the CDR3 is TGTGCCAGCAGCTTCCAGGAAAGCACAGATACGCAGTATTTT.